Listed below are T cell receptor beta chains from one sample, sequenced in a study of blood T cell repertoires in COVID-19. Sequencing was performed with immunoSEQ multiplex PCR; in TCRdb, only in-frame clones are kept and a portion is missing. This table has 270,000 or so clones, approximately 86% appearing once. The specimen sequenced was peripheral blood. These receptors all stem from a woman between 18 and 29 years old with acute or convalescent COVID-19. The CDR3 runs from the conserved cysteine through the conserved F or W. Each record gives: CDR3 length, V gene, CDR3 protein.

>14|TRBV6-5
CASSRGGPQETQYF
>16|TRBV5-1
CASSISQGAGYNEQFF
>15|TRBV7-6
CASSSRTGANEKLFF
>14|TRBV5-1
CASSLETGDQPQHF
>15|TRBV27
CASSYSGNPLWEQYF
>15|TRBV6-6
CASSYSGGWNYEQYF
>18|TRBV19
CASTSRTGGRRMNTEAFF
>14|TRBV19
CASSIGGDYNEQFF
>12|TRBV9
CASSVGSYGYTF
>16|TRBV6-5
CASSYGQGIFPDTQYF
>17|TRBV4-3
CASSQTPGFANTGELFF
>13|TRBV18
CASSPGLMEKLFF
>13|TRBV11-2
CASSFLIAGEQFF
>16|TRBV5-1
CASSLALAGGGETQYF
>17|TRBV2
CASSEAGWEGVRETQYF
>19|TRBV7-2
CASSPWAGGTTYNTNTQYF
>15|TRBV5-6
CASSKDRGPPSVQYF
>23|TRBV23-1
CASSQSWVSGRGNRKYSNQPQHF
>14|TRBV19
CASSGGLDRPPLHF
>14|TRBV5-1
CASSLGTGSDGYTF
>15|TRBV7-2
CASSPTAGQGYEQYF
>15|TRBV4-2
CASSQDEGRRNEQFF
>14|TRBV19
CASSPRTAGNTIYF
>14|TRBV12-2
CASRSHSSGNTIYF
>19|TRBV21-1
CASSKECRGEAICTGELFF
>12|TRBV10-2
CASSTGEYEQYF
>15|TRBV5-5
CASSFGLAGDGELFF
>14|TRBV19
CASTLGTGAYEQYF
>14|TRBV29-1
CSVAQQGAGEKLFF
>15|TRBV5-1
CASSYGGGPNQPQHF
>13|TRBV30
CAWRTGGGTEAFF
>11|TRBV29-1
CSPTGVTEAFF
>15|TRBV11-2
CASSLKREGPHEQFF
>15|TRBV27
CASSPRGLRDQPQHF
>13|TRBV7-9
CASSFDISYEQYF
>22|TRBV5-1
CASSQRPSAGTEILTSTDTQYF
>15|TRBV4-3
CASSQEMRTNEKLFF
>14|TRBV5-5
CASTRGRTYNEQFF
>16|TRBV6-2/TRBV6-3
CASSYSPREPTDTQYF
>15|TRBV10-1
CASSESRVAPGELFF
>15|TRBV5-1
CASSSTGGSEETQYF
>14|TRBV7-3
CASSSHGHSYEQYF
>14|TRBV4-1
CASSQEGARTEAFF
>13|TRBV10-2
CASTQLSYNEQFF
>15|TRBV2
CASIPSGALSYEQYF
>15|TRBV13
CASSPRGLMNTEAFF
>15|TRBV30
CAWSLQDSLHYGYTF
>14|TRBV14
CASSQLGRNNEQFF
>16|TRBV4-2
CASSHVLRSRSYEQYF
>17|TRBV30
CAWTPDERLTSTDTQYF